This T cell receptor (beta chain) was retrieved from a study of cytomegalovirus exposure and HLA in healthy donors. Some clones are missing from TCRdb's copy, which holds only in-frame ones; the method was immunoSEQ multiplex PCR. The sample holds around 56,000 clones, roughly 89% seen once. As to this clone: Its antigen is undetermined.

Per germline, CDR1 KGHSH and CDR2 LQKENI. This CDR3 spans 14 amino acids. The ends were cut back, 4 bases at V and 5 bases at J, with 14 bases in the middle. Whole-study findings and limits: Subsequent analysis revealed that first-cohort TCR clusters tended to co-occur in the roughly 120 validation repertoires.

The sample comprised PBMCs. This TCR came from a woman between 18 and 29 years old in good health and CMV-seronegative. The chain couples TRBV18 to TRBJ1-1; weak D call: TRBD1 (5 bases). The CDR3 DNA reads as TGTGCCAGCTCACGGACACCTCCTCGGACTGAAGCTTTCTTT. Translating it yields CASSRTPPRTEAFF.